This T cell receptor (beta chain) stems from a study of blood T cells in healthy people across ages. Looked up from germline, CDR1 is SGDLS and CDR2 is YYNGEE. CDR3 size: 13 residues. Drawn from each donor were roughly 10 milliliters of peripheral blood. This clonotype was seen only a few times. Germline and junction disagree at one end, which may indicate a read error. Sample-barcoded 5' priming and a J-beta primer mix drove a second PCR of about 6 to 12 cycles. TCRdb passed the 5' RACE reads through MiXCR, listing each CDR3 protein once. The table lists 540,000 or so distinct CDR3 sequences, 27% of them singletons.

The material sequenced was blood. This sequence joins TRBV9 and TRBJ2-5; a weak D match, TRBD1 (6 bases). The TCR comes from a woman aged 70-85 years in good health. The CDR3 here is CTSSVGGTETQYF. DNA for the CDR3: TGTACCAGCAGCGTAGGGGGAACAGAGACCCAGTACTTC.